The sequence of this T cell receptor beta chain was determined in a study of cytomegalovirus exposure and HLA in healthy donors. Study outcomes and limitations: Cytomegalovirus-associated status was assigned to approximately 160 TCR beta chains.

On this clone itself: Its specificity is unknown.

This CDR3 region has 14 residues. The J segment lost 2 bases and the V segment lost 4 bases, leaving 5 bases of the junction unmatched. CDR1 is SGHRS, CDR2 YFSETQ, per germline. PCR was performed using 60 Vbeta and 13 Jbeta primers. Data came from immunoSEQ multiplex PCR; TCRdb stores just in-frame clones and leaves some out. This sample has 100,000 to 120,000 clones, with about 80% found just once. This TCR was sampled from a woman aged 60-70 years in good health and CMV-seropositive. The sequencing sample was made of PBMCs. The J gene is TRBJ1-2, the V gene TRBV5-1, with 7 nucleotides matching TRBD1. CDR3 DNA sequence: TGCGCCAGCAGCGAGACAGGGCCGAACTATGGCTACACCTTC. It specifies CASSETGPNYGYTF.